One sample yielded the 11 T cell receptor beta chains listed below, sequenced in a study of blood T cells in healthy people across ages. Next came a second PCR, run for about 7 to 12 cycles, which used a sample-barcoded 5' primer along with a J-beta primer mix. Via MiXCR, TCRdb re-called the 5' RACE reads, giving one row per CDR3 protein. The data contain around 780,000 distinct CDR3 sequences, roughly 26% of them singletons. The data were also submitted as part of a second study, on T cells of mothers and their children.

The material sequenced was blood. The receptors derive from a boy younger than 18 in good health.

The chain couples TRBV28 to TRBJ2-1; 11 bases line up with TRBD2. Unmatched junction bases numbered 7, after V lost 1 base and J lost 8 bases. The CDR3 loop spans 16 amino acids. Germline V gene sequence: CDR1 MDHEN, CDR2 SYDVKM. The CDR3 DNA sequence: TGTGCCAGCAGTTTATCGGCTAGCGGGGGGAACTATGAGCAGTTCTTC. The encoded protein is CASSLSASGGNYEQFF. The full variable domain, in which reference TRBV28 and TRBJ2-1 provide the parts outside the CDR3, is DVKVTQSSRYLVKRTGEKVFLECVQDMDHENMFWYRQDPGLGLRLIYFSYDVKMKEKGDIPEGYSVSREKKERFSLILESASTNQTSMYLCASSLSASGGNYEQFFGPGTRLTVL.

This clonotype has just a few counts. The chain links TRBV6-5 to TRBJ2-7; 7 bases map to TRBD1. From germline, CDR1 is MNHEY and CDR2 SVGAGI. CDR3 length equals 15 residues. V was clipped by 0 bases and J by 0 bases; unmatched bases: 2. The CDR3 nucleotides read TGTGCCAGCAGTTACTCACCAGGGGGCTCCTACGAGCAGTACTTC. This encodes CASSYSPGGSYEQYF.

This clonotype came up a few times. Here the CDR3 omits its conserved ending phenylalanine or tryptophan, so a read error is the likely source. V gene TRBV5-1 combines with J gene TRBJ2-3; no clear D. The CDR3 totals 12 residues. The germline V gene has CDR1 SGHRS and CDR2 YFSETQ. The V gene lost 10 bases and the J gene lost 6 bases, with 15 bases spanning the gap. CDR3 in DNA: TGCGCCTCAAGCACCGCAAGGGATACGCAGTATCTT. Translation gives CASSTARDTQYL.

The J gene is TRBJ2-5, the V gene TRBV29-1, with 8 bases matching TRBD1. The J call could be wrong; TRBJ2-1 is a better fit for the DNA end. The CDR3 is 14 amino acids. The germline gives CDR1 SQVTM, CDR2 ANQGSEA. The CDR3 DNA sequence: TGCAGCGTTGAATCCAGGACAGGGTACAATGAGCAGTTCTTC. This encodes CSVESRTGYNEQFF.

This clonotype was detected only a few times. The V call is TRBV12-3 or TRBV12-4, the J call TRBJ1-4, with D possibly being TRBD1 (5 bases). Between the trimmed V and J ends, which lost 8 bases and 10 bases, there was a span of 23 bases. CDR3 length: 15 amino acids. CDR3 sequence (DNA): TGTGCCAGCCGGGACGCCAGACCGGGGCTTGGAAAACTGTTTTTT. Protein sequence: CASRDARPGLGKLFF.

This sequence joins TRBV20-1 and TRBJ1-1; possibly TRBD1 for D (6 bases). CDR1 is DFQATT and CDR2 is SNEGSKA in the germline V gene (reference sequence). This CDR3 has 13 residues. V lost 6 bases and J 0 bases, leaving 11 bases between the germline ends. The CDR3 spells CSAHRAMNTEAFF. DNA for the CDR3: TGCAGTGCCCACAGGGCCATGAACACTGAAGCTTTCTTT.

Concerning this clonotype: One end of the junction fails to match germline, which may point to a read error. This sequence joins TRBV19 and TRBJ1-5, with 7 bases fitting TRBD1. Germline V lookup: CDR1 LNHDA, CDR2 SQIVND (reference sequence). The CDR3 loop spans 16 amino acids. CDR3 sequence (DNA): TGTGTCAGTAGTATAGGGACAGAGAATGGCAATCAGCCCCAGCATTTT. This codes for CVSSIGTENGNQPQHF.

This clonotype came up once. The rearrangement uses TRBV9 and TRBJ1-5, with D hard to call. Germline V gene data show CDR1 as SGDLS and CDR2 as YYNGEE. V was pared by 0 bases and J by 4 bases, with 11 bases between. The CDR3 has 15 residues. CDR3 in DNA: TGTGCCAGCAGCGTAGGACCCTTTATAAATCAGCCCCAGCATTTT. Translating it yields CASSVGPFINQPQHF.

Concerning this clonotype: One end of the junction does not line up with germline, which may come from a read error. The CDR3 loop reads CSSSQAAASGANVLTF. In nucleotides, the CDR3 is TGCTCCAGCAGCCAAGCTGCGGCCTCTGGGGCCAACGTCCTGACTTTC. This chain uses TRBV4-1 with TRBJ2-6; D is undetermined. CDR1 and CDR2 (germline): MGHRA, YSYEKL. This CDR3 is 16 amino acids long.

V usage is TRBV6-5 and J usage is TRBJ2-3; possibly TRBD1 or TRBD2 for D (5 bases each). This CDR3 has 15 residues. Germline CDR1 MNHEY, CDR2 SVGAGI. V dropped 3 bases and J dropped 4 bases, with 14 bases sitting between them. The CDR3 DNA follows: TGTGCCAGCAGTTATGGGGGTGGGTGGCCAGATACGCAGTATTTT. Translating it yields CASSYGGGWPDTQYF.

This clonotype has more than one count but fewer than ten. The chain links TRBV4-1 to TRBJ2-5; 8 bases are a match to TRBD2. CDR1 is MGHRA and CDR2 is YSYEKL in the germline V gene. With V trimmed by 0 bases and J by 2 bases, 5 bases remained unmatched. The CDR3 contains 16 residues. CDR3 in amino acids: CASSQDPGGRQETQYF. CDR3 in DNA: TGCGCCAGCAGCCAAGATCCGGGGGGGAGGCAAGAGACCCAGTACTTC.